A selection of T cell receptor beta chains follows, all from one sample in a study of prognosis after radiotherapy for stage I lung cancer. TCRdb used MiXCR to reprocess the multiplex PCR reads, holding one entry per CDR3 protein. The sample holds some 34,000 distinct CDR3 sequences; less than 40% are singletons and the top ten take approximately 17%. Sample: PBMCs, taken before or after stereotactic body radiation therapy (not recorded which). The receptors originated from a donor over 45 with non-small cell lung cancer. Both conserved end residues are part of each CDR3. Each record gives: J gene, V gene, clone size, D gene, CDR3 DNA, CDR3 protein. D genes are given only for firm matches. Size values are once, few and many counts, or a class for expanded clones, and some rows have none.

TRBJ1-4 TRBV12-3/TRBV12-4 many . TGTGCCAGCAGTTCACAGGGCCTTGGGGAAAAACTGCTTTTT CASSSQGLGEKLLF
TRBJ2-1 TRBV5-8 many TRBD2 TGTGCCAGCAGCTTTAGGAGCGGGAGTCCGCCCTCGCAGTTCTTC CASSFRSGSPPSQFF
TRBJ1-6 TRBV7-8 many . TGTGCTATTAAAACAGGGAATAATTCACCCCTCCACTTT CAIKTGNNSPLHF
TRBJ2-1 TRBV19 many TRBD1 TGTGCCAGTAGTCCACAGGACAGGGGGTCATACAATGAGCAGTTCTTC CASSPQDRGSYNEQFF
TRBJ2-3 TRBV15 many TRBD2 TGTGCCACCAGCGGCGGGGGGCATCAAGATACGCAGTATTTT CATSGGGHQDTQYF
TRBJ2-7 TRBV28 . . TGTGCCAGCAGCTACAGGGTGGGAAAGGAGCAGTACTTC CASSYRVGKEQYF
TRBJ1-1 TRBV5-1 many . TGCGCCAGCAGCTGGGATGGGGGGAACACTGAAGCTTTCTTT CASSWDGGNTEAFF
TRBJ1-1 TRBV18 many . TGTGCCAGCAGCACAGGGTCCACTGAAGCTTTCTTT CASSTGSTEAFF
TRBJ2-7 TRBV12-3/TRBV12-4 many TRBD1 TGTGCCAGCAGCCCGGGACAGGGGGAAAGGTACGAGCAGTACTTC CASSPGQGERYEQYF
TRBJ2-1 TRBV7-2 many TRBD2 TGTGCCAGCAGCCGAACCGGGACTATCTACAATGAGCAGTTCTTC CASSRTGTIYNEQFF
TRBJ2-3 TRBV6-1 many TRBD1 TGTGCCAGCAGCCGGGACAGGGGTTTCACAGATACGCAGTATTTT CASSRDRGFTDTQYF
TRBJ2-3 TRBV11-2 . . TGTGCCAGCAGCTTAGTAGGGGGTGGGGAACTAGATCTGGTCACAGATACGCAGTATTTT CASSLVGGGELDLVTDTQYF
TRBJ2-7 TRBV6-1 . . TGTGCCAGCACTGACAGTGAAGGAGAGCAGTACTTC CASTDSEGEQYF
TRBJ1-1 TRBV6-1 many . TGTGCCAGCAGTGAAGGGGCGGGAGATATTTGGACTGAAGCTTTCTTT CASSEGAGDIWTEAFF
TRBJ1-6 TRBV6-4 many . TGTGCCAGTCACGATCTAAAGGACAGAAAAAATTCACCCCTCCACTTT CASHDLKDRKNSPLHF
TRBJ1-5 TRBV5-1 many TRBD1 TGCGCCAGCAGCCCTGGGACAGGGACTCAGCCCCAGCATTTT CASSPGTGTQPQHF
TRBJ2-3 TRBV7-2 . TRBD2 TGTGCCAGCAGCTCCGACCTAGCGGGAGTAGGAGATACGCAGTATTTT CASSSDLAGVGDTQYF
TRBJ1-5 TRBV28 medium-sized . TGTGCCAGCAGCTCCACCTGGACGGCGAGCGGGCCCCAGCATTTT CASSSTWTASGPQHF
TRBJ2-5 TRBV6-1 . TRBD2 TGTGCCAGCAGGAAGACTGGACTAGCGGGGGGAGAGACCCAGTACTTC CASRKTGLAGGETQYF
TRBJ1-5 TRBV6-2/TRBV6-3 once . TGTGCCAGCAGTTCTCATCCGGGGCAGAGCAATCAGCCCCAGCATTTT CASSSHPGQSNQPQHF
TRBJ2-3 TRBV25-1 many TRBD2 TGTGCCAGCAGTACGGCGGGAGAGACAGATACGCAGTATTTT CASSTAGETDTQYF
TRBJ2-1 TRBV7-9 . . TGTGCCAGCAGCTTAGCCCGCGATCAGCAGTTCTTC CASSLARDQQFF
TRBJ2-1 TRBV27 . TRBD1 TGTGCCAGCGGTTACTCAGGGGGCGATGAGCAGTTCTTC CASGYSGGDEQFF
TRBJ2-3 TRBV7-3 . . TGTGCCAGCAGCCGCAGCGGTTCTAGCACAGATACGCAGTATTTT CASSRSGSSTDTQYF
TRBJ2-7 TRBV28 many TRBD2 TGTGCCAGCAGTTTGGCCCAGGGACTAGCGGTCGAGCAGTGCTTC CASSLAQGLAVEQCF
TRBJ2-5 TRBV18 . . TGTGCCAGCTCCCGCGGGACAGCAGGGGAGACCCAGTACTTC CASSRGTAGETQYF
TRBJ2-7 TRBV12-3/TRBV12-4 many . TGTGCCAGCAGTTCCTTAGGTACCGGCACGCCCTACGAGCAGTACTTC CASSSLGTGTPYEQYF
TRBJ2-2 TRBV7-7 once . TGTGCTAGCAGCTTAGATCCAGGGACCACCGGGGAGCTGTTTTTT CASSLDPGTTGELFF
TRBJ2-7 TRBV4-1 many . TGCGCCAGCAGCCAGGCGTCCTACTCTTACGAGCAGTACTTC CASSQASYSYEQYF
TRBJ1-5 TRBV6-2/TRBV6-3 . . TGTGCCAGCACCGGACGCCTGAATCAGCCCCAGCATTTT CASTGRLNQPQHF
TRBJ1-5 TRBV28 . TRBD1 TGTGCCAGCAGTATTGGACAGGGAGATCAGCCCCAGCATTTT CASSIGQGDQPQHF
TRBJ2-1 TRBV6-2/TRBV6-3 many TRBD2 TGTGCCAGCAGTTACCCACTAGCGGGAGGCCCCGGCAATGAGCAGTTCTTC CASSYPLAGGPGNEQFF
TRBJ1-2 TRBV7-9 many TRBD1 TGTGCCACCGGGGAACAGGGGAGCTATGGCTACACCTTC CATGEQGSYGYTF
TRBJ2-6 TRBV5-6 many . TGTGCCAGCAGCTTCTGGGGCTCTGGGGCCAACGTCCTGACTTTC CASSFWGSGANVLTF
TRBJ1-1 TRBV5-8 many . TGTGCCAGCAGCTTGATAGGGGGTAGTGTGAACACTGAAGCTTTCTTT CASSLIGGSVNTEAFF
TRBJ1-2 TRBV20-1 . . TGCAGTGCTTCGCCTTCGGAACATGTGGCCTCCTTC CSASPSEHVASF
TRBJ1-1 TRBV3-1 many . TGTGCCAGCAGCCCAAGAAGTAACTCTGAAGCTTTCTTT CASSPRSNSEAFF
TRBJ1-1 TRBV5-1 . . TGCGCCAGCAGCTTTGCCCTAGGGTCTAACATTGAAGCTTTCTTT CASSFALGSNIEAFF
TRBJ2-1 TRBV7-9 many TRBD2 TGTGCCAGCAGCTTCCGACTAGCGGGTGGGAATGAGCAGTTCTTC CASSFRLAGGNEQFF
TRBJ2-7 TRBV6-1 once . TGTGCCAGCAGTAGGGCGAGGGGAGGATACGAGCAGTACTTC CASSRARGGYEQYF
TRBJ1-2 TRBV20-1 medium-sized . TGCAGTGCTAGAGAGGAAGGGATTCGCTACACCTTC CSAREEGIRYTF
TRBJ2-2 TRBV28 . TRBD2 TGTGCCAGCAGTTTATGGCGGCTAGCGGGAGGGCCGGACGGGGAGCTGTTTTTT CASSLWRLAGGPDGELFF
TRBJ2-1 TRBV10-3 . TRBD1 TGTGCCATCAGTCAAGCCGGGACAGGGGAGTTCTTC CAISQAGTGEFF
TRBJ1-1 TRBV13 many . TGTGCCAGCAGCTTAGGATCTCTCGGATCCTTCTCGAACACTGAAGCTTTCTTT CASSLGSLGSFSNTEAFF
TRBJ2-7 TRBV2 many . TGTGCCAGCAGTTCCTACGAGCAGTACTTC CASSSYEQYF
TRBJ2-7 TRBV28 . . TGTGCCAGCATGGCGGAGAGCAGATACTACGAGCAGTACTTC CASMAESRYYEQYF
TRBJ1-6 TRBV4-1 many . TGCGCCAGCCGCCAGACTGGTGATTCACCCCTCCACTTT CASRQTGDSPLHF
TRBJ2-5 TRBV12-3/TRBV12-4 many TRBD2 TGTGCCAGCAGAGAGGGGCTAGCGGGGAGCCAAGAGACCCAGTACTTC CASREGLAGSQETQYF
TRBJ1-1 TRBV19 medium-sized . TGTGCCAGTAGTATTGGCCACACTGAAGCTTTCTTT CASSIGHTEAFF